Listed below are T cell receptor beta chains from one sample, sequenced in a study of cytomegalovirus exposure and HLA in healthy donors. The data were produced by immunoSEQ multiplex PCR, yet TCRdb's version contains in-frame clones alone and is incomplete. The profile covers fewer than 250,000 clones, with about 83% appearing a single time and over 1.3% taken by the ten largest. The sample comprised PBMCs. Every receptor here comes from a woman younger than 30 in good health and CMV-seronegative. The CDR3 runs from the conserved cysteine through the conserved F or W. D genes are given only for firm matches. Size is stated for part of the rows, as once, few or many counts, or as a class when the clone is expanded.

V: TRBV10-2; J: TRBJ2-2; D: TRBD2; size: NA; DNA: TGCGCCAGCAGTGAGATCGGACTAGCGGGAGGTGAGGACACCGGGGAGCTGTTTTTT; CDR3: CASSEIGLAGGEDTGELFF
V: TRBV5-6; J: TRBJ2-2; D: TRBD2; size: NA; DNA: TGTGCCAGCAGCTTGGTTAGCGGGATGAACACCGGGGAGCTGTTTTTT; CDR3: CASSLVSGMNTGELFF
V: TRBV10-3; J: TRBJ2-3; D: TRBD1; size: NA; DNA: TGTGCCATCGTTGAGGGGGCCAGCACAGATACGCAGTATTTT; CDR3: CAIVEGASTDTQYF
V: TRBV19; J: TRBJ1-5; D: TRBD1; size: NA; DNA: TGTGCCAGTAGTCCACGGGGGGACAGGGCAAATCAGCCCCAGCATTTT; CDR3: CASSPRGDRANQPQHF
V: TRBV6-5; J: TRBJ1-3; D: NA; size: NA; DNA: TGTGCCAGCAGTTACAGGGGCCCCTCTGGAAACACCATATATTTT; CDR3: CASSYRGPSGNTIYF
V: TRBV4-1; J: TRBJ2-2; D: NA; size: NA; DNA: TGCGCCAGCAGCCAAGTATCTGAAGTAGCTTACCCCGGGGAGCTGTTTTTT; CDR3: CASSQVSEVAYPGELFF
V: TRBV4-1; J: TRBJ2-4; D: NA; size: NA; DNA: TGCGCCAGCAGCCAACCCCTAAAAACTTCTACCAAAAACATTCAGTACTTC; CDR3: CASSQPLKTSTKNIQYF
V: TRBV5-1; J: TRBJ2-7; D: TRBD2; size: NA; DNA: TGCGCCAGCAGCTTGGAAGCGGGGGTGAACGAGCAGTACTTC; CDR3: CASSLEAGVNEQYF
V: TRBV7-2; J: TRBJ2-5; D: NA; size: NA; DNA: TGTGCCAGCAGCTCCCAGGTGGGGGCGCGAGAGACCCAGTACTTC; CDR3: CASSSQVGARETQYF
V: TRBV6-5; J: TRBJ1-2; D: NA; size: NA; DNA: TGTGCCAGCAGCCGCGGGGGGCTTAACTATGGCTACACCTTC; CDR3: CASSRGGLNYGYTF
V: TRBV28; J: TRBJ2-1; D: TRBD2; size: NA; DNA: TGTGCCAGCAGTAGGCCGACGCTGTCTAGCGGGTACAATGAGCAGTTCTTC; CDR3: CASSRPTLSSGYNEQFF
V: TRBV19; J: TRBJ2-1; D: NA; size: NA; DNA: TGTGCCAGTAGTATATCACTTAACAATGAGCAGTTCTTC; CDR3: CASSISLNNEQFF
V: TRBV4-1; J: TRBJ2-1; D: NA; size: NA; DNA: TGCGCCAGCAGCCAAGCCGCGGGTGGGAATGAGCAGTTCTTC; CDR3: CASSQAAGGNEQFF
V: TRBV11-2; J: TRBJ1-6; D: NA; size: NA; DNA: TGTGCCAGCAGTCGGGATTATAATTCACCCCTCCACTTT; CDR3: CASSRDYNSPLHF
V: TRBV28; J: TRBJ2-7; D: NA; size: few; DNA: TGTGCCAGCAGCTTACAACACAGGGTTGAACAGTACTTC; CDR3: CASSLQHRVEQYF
V: TRBV7-9; J: TRBJ2-7; D: NA; size: NA; DNA: TGTGCCAGCCGGCCATGGACTCTCTCCTACGAGCAGTACTTC; CDR3: CASRPWTLSYEQYF
V: TRBV7-9; J: TRBJ2-7; D: NA; size: few; DNA: TGTGCCAGCAGCTTGGGCACCTCAAGCGAGCAGTACTTC; CDR3: CASSLGTSSEQYF
V: TRBV19; J: TRBJ2-6; D: NA; size: once; DNA: TGTGCCAGTAGTACCCCCGGGTCTGGGGCCAACGTCCTGACTTTC; CDR3: CASSTPGSGANVLTF
V: TRBV10-3; J: TRBJ2-7; D: NA; size: NA; DNA: TGTGCCATCCGAGCGAGGGACAACTCCTACGAGCAGTACTTC; CDR3: CAIRARDNSYEQYF